The subject of this entry is one T cell receptor (beta chain). What it binds is unknown. This entry belongs to a study of CD8 T cells in ankylosing spondylitis. Study observations and caveats: Disease-associated clones were reportedly significantly overrepresented in matched ankylosing spondylitis synovial fluid. With a CD8+ phenotype, disease-linked clones were relatively rare in peripheral blood. Existing reports had already noted some motif variants in reactive arthritis synovial fluid and blood. A TCR beta motif made of 7 to 9 highly homologous variants seemed typical of ankylosing spondylitis blood.

It was by quantitative 5'-RACE with molecular barcodes that TCR beta libraries were made. TCRdb reprocessed the 5' RACE reads with MiXCR, giving one entry per CDR3 protein. The data show about 450,000 distinct CDR3 sequences, approximately 26% seen once. V was pared by 4 bases and J by 2 bases, with 20 bases between. There are 17 residues in the CDR3. Germline lookup yields CDR1 SGHTA and CDR2 FQGNSA. This TCR was recovered from a male donor with ankylosing spondylitis. The chain carries TRBV7-2 and TRBJ1-2, with D maybe TRBD1 (5 bases). The specimen sequenced was blood, either unsorted or a sorted T cell fraction (not recorded which). In DNA form, the CDR3 reads TGTGCCAGCAGCTACGACCCCAGGTTCGGGACGAACTATGGCTACACCTTC. Amino acid sequence: CASSYDPRFGTNYGYTF.